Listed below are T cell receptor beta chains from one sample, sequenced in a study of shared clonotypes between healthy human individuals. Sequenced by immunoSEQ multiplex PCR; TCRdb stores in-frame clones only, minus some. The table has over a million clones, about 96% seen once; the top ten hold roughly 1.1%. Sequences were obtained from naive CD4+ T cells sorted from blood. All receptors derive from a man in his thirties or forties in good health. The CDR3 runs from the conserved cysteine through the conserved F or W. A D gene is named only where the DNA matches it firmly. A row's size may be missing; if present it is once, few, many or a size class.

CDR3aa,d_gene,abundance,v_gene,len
CASSLAGTSTMEQYF,TRBD2,NA,TRBV7-6,15
CASSLPTSKNEQFF,TRBD2,NA,TRBV5-4,14
CAWSVVQETQYF,NA,once,TRBV30,12
CASSQLAGVGNEQFF,TRBD2,NA,TRBV4-1,15
CASSPGAAGGSGELFF,TRBD2,NA,TRBV5-1,16
CASSVDRVNTEAFF,TRBD1,once,TRBV6-1,14
CASSLLRGAYGYTF,NA,NA,TRBV7-8,14
CASSPLGRNPTYEQYF,NA,NA,TRBV19,16
CASSLASGVGSYNEQFF,TRBD2,NA,TRBV7-9,17
CASRSPGLGHLEQFF,TRBD2,NA,TRBV5-4,15
CASSQGPTRPQHF,NA,NA,TRBV7-8,13
CASSPGQGKFPYEQYF,TRBD1,NA,TRBV5-4,16
CASSQLQGPQEEQYF,NA,NA,TRBV14,15
CASSSGSTLRETQYF,NA,NA,TRBV7-2,15
CASRDRADTEAFF,TRBD1,NA,TRBV6-4,13
CASSPTGQGANTGELFF,TRBD1,NA,TRBV7-6,17
CASSLDLGSHYEQYF,NA,once,TRBV5-5,15
CAISESGQINQPQHF,TRBD1,NA,TRBV10-3,15
CASSDRVYYEQYF,TRBD1,once,TRBV19,13
CASSSSGGNLPTF,NA,NA,TRBV28,13
CASSPHQGAGNQPQHF,TRBD1,NA,TRBV28,16
CASRPLGGPGELFF,NA,NA,TRBV19,14
CASSFGDRDQETQYF,TRBD1,NA,TRBV5-6,15
CASSLLVEGAQQFF,NA,NA,TRBV11-1,14
CASSEDISYGYTF,NA,NA,TRBV2,13
CASSPPSGGDEKLFF,NA,NA,TRBV18,15
CASSSSRGSYEQYF,NA,NA,TRBV19,14
CASSQGPSSYNEQFF,NA,once,TRBV11-2,15
CAWKGTASPRHTF,NA,NA,TRBV30,13
CASPSRTGRAFF,NA,NA,TRBV6-1,12
CASSLEISGNTGELFF,NA,NA,TRBV5-1,16
CSDQTGGAGTQYF,TRBD1,once,TRBV29-1,13
CASSEYPIAPNQPQHF,NA,once,TRBV6-1,16
CASSLRDYPYEQYF,TRBD2,NA,TRBV28,14
CASSAGSGETQYF,NA,NA,TRBV5-1,13
CASSVGTAFGEQFF,NA,NA,TRBV9,14